The 21 T cell receptor beta chains reported below all come from one sample, sequenced in a study of blood T cell repertoires in COVID-19. Assay: immunoSEQ multiplex PCR; the TCRdb copy retains only in-frame clones and omits some. The table has around 130,000 clones, about 80% seen once; the top ten hold less than 14%. The sample taken for sequencing was peripheral blood. These TCRs come from a human donor in a cohort sampled during active COVID-19.

This clone was detected only a few times. The genes are TRBV9 and TRBJ1-2; maybe TRBD1 (6 bases). The CDR3 is 14 amino acids. Trimming shortened V by 3 bases and J by 4 bases, and 13 bases separated the two germline ends. Germline CDR1 and CDR2: SGDLS and YYNGEE. The DNA for the CDR3 is TGTGCCAGCAGCGCTCACGGACAGAGCTATGGCTACACCTTC. Residues: CASSAHGQSYGYTF.

The V and J genes are TRBV13 and TRBJ2-5; perhaps TRBD1 as D (6 bases). Per the germline V gene, CDR1 is PRHDT and CDR2 is FYEKMQ (reference sequence). The CDR3 runs to 15 residues. Trimming cost V 2 bases and J 4 bases, with 14 bases left between them. This CDR3 reads CASSLWDTIRETQYF. In nucleotides, the CDR3 is TGTGCCAGCAGCTTATGGGACACCATAAGAGAGACCCAGTACTTC.

The chain has TRBV3-1 (or the pseudogene TRBV3-2) and TRBJ2-2; 7 bases are a match to TRBD1. Germline CDR1 and CDR2: LGHDT and YNNKEL (reference sequence). The CDR3 sequence is 13 residues long. Trimming removed 9 bases from V and 4 bases from J; junction bases left unmatched: 5. The CDR3 nucleotides are TGTGCCAGAACAGGGGCGGGCACCGGGGAGCTGTTTTTT. The encoded protein is CARTGAGTGELFF.

This clone turned up a few times. This chain links TRBV7-9 with TRBJ1-1, with a weak D call TRBD1 (5 bases). This CDR3 comprises 14 residues. Germline loops: CDR1 SEHNR, CDR2 FQNEAQ (reference sequence). Between the trimmed V and J ends, which lost 0 bases and 7 bases, there was a span of 12 bases. CDR3 in DNA: TGTGCCAGCAGCTTAGCGATCGGGCAGGGTGAAGCTTTCTTT. This codes for CASSLAIGQGEAFF.

Here the CDR3 reads CSVTSGQVANYGYTF. The CDR3 DNA sequence: TGCAGCGTCACGAGCGGGCAGGTCGCTAACTATGGCTACACCTTC. This chain connects TRBV29-1 to TRBJ1-2; no reliable D call. CDR1 and CDR2 from the germline V gene are SQVTM and ANQGSEA. The length of the CDR3 is 15 residues. Trimming stripped 6 bases from V and 0 bases from J, with 17 bases between.

This sequence joins TRBV18 and TRBJ2-5; TRBD1 agrees at 7 bases. With V trimmed by 1 base and J by 0 bases, 14 bases remained unmatched. The CDR3 totals 19 residues. Per the germline V gene, CDR1 is KGHSH and CDR2 is LQKENI. The CDR3 loop is CASSPQGTETFSYQETQYF. CDR3 in DNA: TGTGCCAGCTCACCACAGGGGACAGAGACCTTCTCGTACCAAGAGACCCAGTACTTC.

The V gene is TRBV30, the J gene TRBJ1-2; 9 bases line up with TRBD1. This CDR3 is 15 amino acids long. The germline V gene has CDR1 GTSNPN and CDR2 SVGIG (reference sequence). The trim removed 2 bases at V and 4 bases at J, leaving 8 bases unmatched. DNA of the CDR3: TGTGCCTGGAGTAGAGGGACAGGGCGAACCTATGGCTACACCTTC. Protein product: CAWSRGTGRTYGYTF.

The V call is TRBV7-2, the J call TRBJ1-2; TRBD1 aligns across 7 bases. Germline trimming cut 3 bases from V and 10 bases from J; bases unmatched to any gene: 8. Looked up from germline, CDR1 is SGHTA and CDR2 is FQGNSA. The CDR3 runs 13 residues. The CDR3 protein is CASSFGGDRSYTF. The CDR3 DNA follows: TGTGCCAGCAGCTTTGGCGGGGACAGATCCTACACCTTC. The full variable domain, in which reference TRBV7-2 and TRBJ1-2 provide the parts outside the CDR3, is GAGVSQSPSNKVTEKGKDVELRCDPISGHTALYWYRQSLGQGLEFLIYFQGNSAPDKSGLPSDRFSAERTGGSVSTLTIQRTQQEDSAVYLCASSFGGDRSYTFGSGTRLTVV.

This clone was counted a few times. J is TRBJ1-4 and V is TRBV19; tentative D call: TRBD1 (5 bases). There are 14 residues in the CDR3. V lost 5 bases and J lost 7, with 14 bases in between. CDR1 and CDR2 (germline): LNHDA, SQIVND (reference sequence). This CDR3 reads CASSSDGGGEKLFF. The CDR3 nucleotides read TGTGCCAGTAGTTCTGACGGGGGAGGTGAAAAACTGTTTTTT.

The chain carries TRBV28 and TRBJ2-3, with TRBD2 matching over 12 bases. Germline V gene data show CDR1 as MDHEN and CDR2 as SYDVKM. V lost 5 bases, J lost 2 bases, and 11 bases stayed unmatched. CDR3 size: 18 residues. As DNA, the CDR3 is TGTGCCAGCAGTACCTTCTCCGGGACTAGCGGGCACACAGATACGCAGTATTTT. Translation: CASSTFSGTSGHTDTQYF. Full variable domain (remainder filled in from reference TRBV28 and TRBJ2-3): DVKVTQSSRYLVKRTGEKVFLECVQDMDHENMFWYRQDPGLGLRLIYFSYDVKMKEKGDIPEGYSVSREKKERFSLILESASTNQTSMYLCASSTFSGTSGHTDTQYFGPGTRLTVL.

The rearrangement uses TRBV6-5 and TRBJ1-2, with TRBD1 as a possible D gene (6 bases). Germline CDR1 reads MNHEY; CDR2 reads SVGAGI. The CDR3 spans 13 residues. V was pared by 9 bases and J by 3 bases, with 14 bases between. DNA of the CDR3: TGTGCCAGTGCCCCTAACAGGGACTATGGCTACACCTTC. It is translated as CASAPNRDYGYTF.

The chain uses TRBV12-2 and TRBJ1-1. TRBV12-2 is tagged as a pseudogene. There are 11 residues in the CDR3. The CDR3 region has the DNA TGTGCAAGTCGCAGCGTTGATGAAGCTTTCTTT. Translated: CASRSVDEAFF.

The chain combines TRBV5-6 with TRBJ2-7; maybe TRBD1 (6 bases). The V end was cut by 4 bases, the J end by 3 bases, with 17 bases between. Germline CDR1 and CDR2: SGHDT and YYEEEE. The CDR3 consists of 15 residues. In DNA form, the CDR3 reads TGTGCCAGCAGCGTCCGGTACAGGGAAGGCTACGAGCAGTACTTC. As protein: CASSVRYREGYEQYF.

This clone was observed a few times. V and J are TRBV6-5 and TRBJ2-2; no definite D call. Germline-derived CDR1 and CDR2 are MNHEY and SVGAGI. CDR3 size: 14 residues. The V end was cut by 7 bases, the J end by 4 bases, with 13 bases between. CDR3 nucleotides: TGTGCCAGCACTGGTGCGGTGGCCACCGGGGAGCTGTTTTTT. Its protein is CASTGAVATGELFF.

J is TRBJ2-5 and V is TRBV6-5, with D maybe TRBD2 (7 bases). Germline V lookup: CDR1 MNHEY, CDR2 SVGAGI. This CDR3 has 16 amino acids. Trimming removed 2 bases from V and 7 bases from J, with 20 bases in between. CDR3 nucleotide sequence: TGTGCCAGCAGTTACACAGGGACGAGCCCGGGGGGGACCCAGTACTTC. It translates to CASSYTGTSPGGTQYF.

The chain combines TRBV6-6 with TRBJ1-2, with D possibly matching TRBD1 (6 bases). With 2 bases removed from V and 2 bases from J, the gap between germline ends came to 15 bases. There are 16 residues in the CDR3. CDR1 is MNHNY, CDR2 SVGAGI, per germline (reference sequence). CDR3 coding DNA: TGTGCCAGCAGTTACCGGGGTGGGGACACCAACTATGGCTACACCTTC. It codes for CASSYRGGDTNYGYTF.

This chain joins TRBV5-6 and TRBJ2-1; 9 nucleotides agree with TRBD2. Germline CDR1 SGHDT, CDR2 YYEEEE. This CDR3 spans 17 amino acids. V shed 2 bases and J 5 bases; nucleotides not matched to a gene: 11. In DNA form, the CDR3 reads TGTGCCAGCAGCTTTAGTGAAAGCGGGGGGCGAAACAATGAGCAGTTCTTC. It encodes CASSFSESGGRNNEQFF.

The genes are TRBV5-6 and TRBJ1-2, with 7 bases lining up with TRBD1. With 1 base clipped from V and 4 bases from J, the junction kept 10 bases outside the gene matches. Germline CDR1 is SGHDT and CDR2 is YYEEEE. The CDR3 length is 16 residues. CDR3 sequence (DNA): TGTGCCAGCAGCTTGACAGTTCCCGCAGGGGGCTATGGCTACACCTTC. Translated: CASSLTVPAGGYGYTF. The variable domain in full, completed from reference TRBV5-6 and TRBJ1-2, reads DAGVTQSPTHLIKTRGQQVTLRCSPKSGHDTVSWYQQALGQGPQFIFQYYEEEERQRGNFPDRFSGHQFPNYSSELNVNALLLGDSALYLCASSLTVPAGGYGYTFGSGTRLTVV.

This rearrangement joins TRBV29-1 to TRBJ1-2; weak D call: TRBD1 (5 bases). The CDR3 sequence is 13 residues long. In germline, CDR1 is SQVTM, CDR2 ANQGSEA. Between the trimmed V and J ends, which lost 4 bases and 5 bases, there was a span of 14 bases. CDR3: CSVGSGSAYGYTF. The CDR3 DNA is TGCAGCGTTGGGTCAGGGTCGGCATATGGCTACACCTTC.

The V gene is TRBV5-3, the J gene TRBJ2-7; the match to TRBD1 covers 9 bases. TRBV5-3 is identified as an open reading frame with a role that is uncertain. This CDR3 region has 16 residues. The ends lost 4 bases at V and 2 bases at J; junction bases unmatched: 10. The DNA for the CDR3 is TGTGCCAGAAGCACGAAAAAACAGGGGGCGCCCTACGAGCAGTACTTC. It is translated as CARSTKKQGAPYEQYF.

The rearrangement joins TRBV5-6 to TRBJ1-3, with 8 bases identical to TRBD1. CDR3 length: 16 residues. Germline CDR1 is SGHDT and CDR2 is YYEEEE. The V segment lost 4 bases and the J segment 7 bases; nucleotides outside the gene matches: 13. The CDR3 reads CASSTITGGPPNTIYF. CDR3 DNA sequence: TGTGCCAGCAGCACTATTACAGGGGGACCACCGAACACCATATATTTT. The full variable domain, completed using reference TRBV5-6 and TRBJ1-3, is DAGVTQSPTHLIKTRGQQVTLRCSPKSGHDTVSWYQQALGQGPQFIFQYYEEEERQRGNFPDRFSGHQFPNYSSELNVNALLLGDSALYLCASSTITGGPPNTIYFGEGSWLTVV.